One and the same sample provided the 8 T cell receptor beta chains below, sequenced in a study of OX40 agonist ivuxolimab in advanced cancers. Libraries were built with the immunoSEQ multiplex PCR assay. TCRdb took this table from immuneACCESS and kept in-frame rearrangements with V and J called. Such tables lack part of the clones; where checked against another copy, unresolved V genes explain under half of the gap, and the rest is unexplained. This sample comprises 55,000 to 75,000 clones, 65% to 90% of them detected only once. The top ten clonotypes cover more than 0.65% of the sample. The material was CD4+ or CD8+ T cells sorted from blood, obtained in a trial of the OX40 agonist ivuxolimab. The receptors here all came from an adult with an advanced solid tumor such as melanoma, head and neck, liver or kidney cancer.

CDR3 DNA sequence: TGTGCCAGCAGCTTATTAAGGGAAAACTATGGCTACACCTTC. Translating it yields CASSLLRENYGYTF. The chain combines TRBV7-2 with TRBJ1-2; D not certain. The V end lost 2 bases, the J end lost 2 bases, and 9 bases lay between the germline ends. This CDR3 contains 14 residues. Germline CDR1 is SGHTA and CDR2 is FQGNSA. Full variable domain (outside the CDR3, taken from reference TRBV7-2 and TRBJ1-2): GAGVSQSPSNKVTEKGKDVELRCDPISGHTALYWYRQSLGQGLEFLIYFQGNSAPDKSGLPSDRFSAERTGGSVSTLTIQRTQQEDSAVYLCASSLLRENYGYTFGSGTRLTVV.

DNA for the CDR3: TGTGCCAGCAGCTTCTCGTCAGGGGAAACAGATACGCAGTATTTT. As protein: CASSFSSGETDTQYF. This chain uses TRBV11-2 with TRBJ2-3; D is perhaps TRBD1 (6 bases). This CDR3 has 15 residues. The V gene lost 3 bases and the J gene lost 3 bases, with 13 bases spanning the gap. Germline lookup yields CDR1 SGHAT and CDR2 FQNNGV.

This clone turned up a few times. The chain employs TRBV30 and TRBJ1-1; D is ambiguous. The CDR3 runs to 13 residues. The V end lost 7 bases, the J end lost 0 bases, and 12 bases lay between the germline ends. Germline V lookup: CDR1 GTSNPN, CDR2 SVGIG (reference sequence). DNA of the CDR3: TGTGCCTTCAAGCAGTTCATGAACACTGAAGCTTTCTTT. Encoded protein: CAFKQFMNTEAFF.

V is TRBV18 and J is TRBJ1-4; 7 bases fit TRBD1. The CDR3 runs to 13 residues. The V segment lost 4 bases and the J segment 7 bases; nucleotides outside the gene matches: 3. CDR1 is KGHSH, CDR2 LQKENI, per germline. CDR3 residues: CASSLGTVEKLFF. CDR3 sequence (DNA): TGTGCCAGCTCACTCGGGACAGTTGAAAAACTGTTTTTT.

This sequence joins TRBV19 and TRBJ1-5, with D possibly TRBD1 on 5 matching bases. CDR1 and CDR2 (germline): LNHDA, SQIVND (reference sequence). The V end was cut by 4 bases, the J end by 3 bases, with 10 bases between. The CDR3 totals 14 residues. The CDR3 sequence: CASSSAGPNQPQHF. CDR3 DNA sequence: TGTGCCAGTAGTAGTGCGGGGCCCAATCAGCCCCAGCATTTT.

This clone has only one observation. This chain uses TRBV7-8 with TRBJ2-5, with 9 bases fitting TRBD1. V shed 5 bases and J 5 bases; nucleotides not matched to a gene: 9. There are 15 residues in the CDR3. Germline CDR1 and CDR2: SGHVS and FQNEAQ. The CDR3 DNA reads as TGTGCCAGCAGCCCAAATACAGGGGGCAGTGAGACCCAGTACTTC. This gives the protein CASSPNTGGSETQYF.

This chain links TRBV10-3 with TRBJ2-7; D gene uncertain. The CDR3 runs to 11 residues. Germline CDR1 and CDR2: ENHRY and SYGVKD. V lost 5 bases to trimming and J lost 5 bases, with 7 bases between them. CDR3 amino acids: CAISNLNEQYF. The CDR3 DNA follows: TGTGCCATCAGTAATTTGAACGAGCAGTACTTC.

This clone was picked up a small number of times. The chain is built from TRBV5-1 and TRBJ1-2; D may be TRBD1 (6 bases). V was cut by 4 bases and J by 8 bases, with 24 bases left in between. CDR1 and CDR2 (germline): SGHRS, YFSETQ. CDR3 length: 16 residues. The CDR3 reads CASSKDTGYLFEGYTF. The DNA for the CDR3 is TGCGCCAGCAGCAAAGATACAGGGTATCTATTCGAAGGCTACACCTTC.